This record looks at one T cell receptor (beta chain) sequence and its context. The antigen it recognizes is unknown. No much larger clone exists at a distance of one base, and base qualities are not known. This specimen belongs to a study of T cell repertoires in cytomegalovirus infection (dated by TCRdb to the late 2010s). Regarding the research as a whole: Because public TCR beta signatures pointed to carriage of CMV infection together with the matching HLA type, the HLA type of each donor mattered for the analysis.

Reads for this sample came from an Illumina HiSeq 1500. TCRdb reworked the public reads: Q25 trimming with fastp, MiXCR clone assembly, productive beta chains retained. For every CDR3 protein sequence, its rows merge into one entry that carries the most common genes and DNA. This sample has 500,000 or so distinct CDR3 sequences in its table, and approximately 16% of those were observed once. The leading ten clones occupy roughly a quarter of the sample. The germline V and J ends show losses of 1 base and 4 bases respectively, and no gene match explains 8 bases of the junction. The cysteine opens and the phenylalanine closes a CDR3 of 18 amino acids. Here the CDR3 DNA is all that survives: 54 bases in frame from base 1. The germline V gene encodes CDR1 SGHVS and CDR2 FNYEAQ. What the work shows at the level of the full study, not this receptor alone: In both this cohort and an independent roughly 350-donor cohort, the cumulative frequency of public TCR beta family members distinguished carriers of CMV infection plus the relevant HLA type. The ex vivo response was dominated by HLA-C-restricted CMV-specific TCR beta clonotypes, and the single most frequent clonotype in two of eight donors was supplied by these HLA-C-restricted clonotypes.

Material for sequencing was CD8+ T cells from PBMCs. The sequence is built from TRBV7-6 and TRBJ2-1; 12 bases in the middle match TRBD2. The sequence was obtained from a human donor in good health (CMV status not recorded). Some clones in this sample may be carry-over from other donors' samples. CDR3 reads: CASSLGSLAGGRYNEQFF. The sequenced DNA: TGTGCCAGCAGCTTAGGTTCCCTAGCGGGAGGGCGGTACAATGAGCAGTTCTTC.